This is a list of T cell receptor beta chains from one sample in a study of T cell responses to AZD1222 COVID-19 vaccine. The method was immunoSEQ multiplex PCR; TCRdb's version includes in-frame clones alone and lacks a portion of them. The data contain approximately 61,000 clones, approximately 85% of them singletons. Source: peripheral blood, taken 28 days after the second AZD1222 dose. These receptors came from an adult who received the AZD1222 COVID-19 vaccine. CDR3s include the opening cysteine and the closing phenylalanine or tryptophan. Each record gives: clone size, D gene, V gene, J gene, CDR3 length, CDR3 DNA, CDR3 protein. D genes are given only for firm matches. Not all rows give a size; the values are once, few, many and, for expanded clones, a class.

size: -
D: -
V: TRBV2
J: TRBJ2-6
length: 13
DNA: TGTGCCAGCGCCAACTCTGGGGCCAACGTCCTGACTTTC
CDR3: CASANSGANVLTF

size: -
D: TRBD2
V: TRBV5-1
J: TRBJ2-3
length: 15
DNA: TGCGCCAGCAGCTTGAACGGGAGGGGTTTCGATACGCAGTATTTT
CDR3: CASSLNGRGFDTQYF

size: once
D: TRBD2
V: TRBV6-2/TRBV6-3
J: TRBJ2-5
length: 15
DNA: TGTGCCAGCAGTTCTTCACTAGCGGGAGATCTGGCCCAGTACTTC
CDR3: CASSSSLAGDLAQYF

size: -
D: TRBD1
V: TRBV5-1
J: TRBJ1-2
length: 14
DNA: TGCGCCAGCAGCTCGCTCGACAGGGGGCATGGCTACACCTTC
CDR3: CASSSLDRGHGYTF

size: -
D: -
V: TRBV10-3
J: TRBJ2-2
length: 15
DNA: TGTGCCATCAGCGCCCCCGGGACACGCACCGGGGAGCTGTTTTTT
CDR3: CAISAPGTRTGELFF

size: -
D: -
V: TRBV4-3
J: TRBJ2-2
length: 13
DNA: TGCGCCAGCAGCAGGGACGGGACCGGGGAGCTGTTTTTT
CDR3: CASSRDGTGELFF

size: few
D: TRBD2
V: TRBV29-1
J: TRBJ2-7
length: 17
DNA: TGCAGCGTTGAAGACGACCGGGGACTAGCGGGAGTCTACGAGCAGTACTTC
CDR3: CSVEDDRGLAGVYEQYF

size: -
D: -
V: TRBV28
J: TRBJ2-6
length: 14
DNA: TGTGCCAGCAGTCCGACCCTAGGGGCCAACGTCCTGACTTTC
CDR3: CASSPTLGANVLTF

size: -
D: -
V: TRBV6-5
J: TRBJ1-5
length: 13
DNA: TGTGCCAGCAGACAAGGGTCCGATCGGCCCCAGCATTTT
CDR3: CASRQGSDRPQHF

size: once
D: -
V: TRBV25-1
J: TRBJ2-7
length: 13
DNA: TGTGCCAGCAGTGAACTAGTCTCCTACGAGCAGTACTTC
CDR3: CASSELVSYEQYF

size: -
D: TRBD2
V: TRBV27
J: TRBJ2-3
length: 16
DNA: TGTGCCAGCAGTTCCCGACTAGCGGGAGCCACAGATACGCAGTATTTT
CDR3: CASSSRLAGATDTQYF

size: -
D: TRBD1
V: TRBV19
J: TRBJ2-7
length: 15
DNA: TGTGCCAGTAGTGTCCAACAGGGGTTCCCCTACGAGCAGTACTTC
CDR3: CASSVQQGFPYEQYF

size: -
D: -
V: TRBV28
J: TRBJ1-1
length: 15
DNA: TGTGCCAGCAGTTCATTACAGGGTGCGGCCACTGAAGCTTTCTTT
CDR3: CASSSLQGAATEAFF

size: -
D: -
V: TRBV2
J: TRBJ2-7
length: 14
DNA: TGTGCCAGTGGCCGGGACTCGCAGAAATCTGAGCAGTACTTC
CDR3: CASGRDSQKSEQYF

size: -
D: TRBD2
V: TRBV15
J: TRBJ2-4
length: 16
DNA: TGTGCCACCAGCAGGACTAGCGGGAGTACCAAAAACATTCAGTACTTC
CDR3: CATSRTSGSTKNIQYF

size: -
D: -
V: TRBV27
J: TRBJ1-6
length: 14
DNA: TGTGCCAGCAGCGTGGGGCTCGGTAATTCACCCCTCCACTTT
CDR3: CASSVGLGNSPLHF

size: -
D: -
V: TRBV5-1
J: TRBJ1-1
length: 15
DNA: TGCGCCAGCAGCCACGGACTACAGACGAACACTGAAGCTTTCTTT
CDR3: CASSHGLQTNTEAFF

size: -
D: -
V: TRBV7-2
J: TRBJ1-2
length: 16
DNA: TGTGCCAGCAGCGAGGACGTTCGGGTTCGCGTCTATGGCTACACCTTC
CDR3: CASSEDVRVRVYGYTF

size: -
D: -
V: TRBV29-1
J: TRBJ2-7
length: 13
DNA: TGCAGCGTTGCAGGACCCAGCTCCTACGAGCAGTACTTC
CDR3: CSVAGPSSYEQYF

size: -
D: TRBD1
V: TRBV4-1
J: TRBJ1-5
length: 15
DNA: TGCGCCAGCAGCCAAGACCCGACAGGGGCGCAGCCCCAGCATTTT
CDR3: CASSQDPTGAQPQHF

size: -
D: -
V: TRBV2
J: TRBJ2-5
length: 14
DNA: TGTGCCAGCAGTGAAGATTTCGAGGGAGAGACCCAGTACTTC
CDR3: CASSEDFEGETQYF

size: -
D: TRBD1
V: TRBV6-5
J: TRBJ2-7
length: 13
DNA: TGTGCCAGCCGTATTAAGGGGGCGGGTGAGCAGTACTTC
CDR3: CASRIKGAGEQYF

size: -
D: -
V: TRBV2
J: TRBJ1-5
length: 15
DNA: TGTGCCAGCAGTGATCTTAGGAGGGGCGATCAGCCCCAGCATTTT
CDR3: CASSDLRRGDQPQHF

size: -
D: -
V: TRBV28
J: TRBJ2-3
length: 17
DNA: TGTGCCAGCCCCCCTATTCGGGGGGCGACTAGCACAGATACGCAGTATTTT
CDR3: CASPPIRGATSTDTQYF

size: once
D: -
V: TRBV7-9
J: TRBJ1-5
length: 13
DNA: TGTGCCAGCAGCAGTAATAGCAATCAGCCCCAGCATTTT
CDR3: CASSSNSNQPQHF

size: few
D: TRBD2
V: TRBV7-8
J: TRBJ2-7
length: 14
DNA: TGTGCCAGCAGCTTACCTGGACTAGACCGCATGCAGTACTTC
CDR3: CASSLPGLDRMQYF

size: once
D: -
V: TRBV9
J: TRBJ2-3
length: 16
DNA: TGTGCCAGCAGCGTAGAGGGTTCCAGTAGCACAGATACGCAGTATTTT
CDR3: CASSVEGSSSTDTQYF

size: -
D: -
V: TRBV28
J: TRBJ1-2
length: 13
DNA: TGTGCCAGCAGTCTGACAAGGAGTGGGGGCTACACCTTC
CDR3: CASSLTRSGGYTF

size: -
D: TRBD1
V: TRBV27
J: TRBJ2-5
length: 15
DNA: TGTGCCAGCAGTTACGGGACAGGGGGCCTAGAGACCCAGTACTTC
CDR3: CASSYGTGGLETQYF

size: -
D: -
V: TRBV30
J: TRBJ1-3
length: 15
DNA: TGTGCCTGGAGTGCGGACGCAAGCTCTGGAAACACCATATATTTT
CDR3: CAWSADASSGNTIYF

size: -
D: TRBD1
V: TRBV18
J: TRBJ2-7
length: 14
DNA: TGTGCCAGCTCACCCGGGACAGTTTCCTACGAGCAGTACTTC
CDR3: CASSPGTVSYEQYF

size: -
D: TRBD1
V: TRBV4-1
J: TRBJ2-1
length: 14
DNA: TGCGCCAGCAGCCACATGGACAGGTACAATGAGCAGTTCTTC
CDR3: CASSHMDRYNEQFF

size: -
D: -
V: TRBV28
J: TRBJ2-5
length: 14
DNA: TGTGCCAGCACCGTCGGTCAGGCTCAAGAGACCCAGTACTTC
CDR3: CASTVGQAQETQYF

size: few
D: -
V: TRBV11-3
J: TRBJ1-1
length: 13
DNA: TGTGCCAGCAGCGACCGGTTAAACACTGAAGCTTTCTTT
CDR3: CASSDRLNTEAFF

size: -
D: -
V: TRBV6-5
J: TRBJ1-2
length: 13
DNA: TGTGCCAGCAGTAATGCAGGCGACTATGGCTACACCTTC
CDR3: CASSNAGDYGYTF

size: once
D: TRBD2
V: TRBV10-2
J: TRBJ2-7
length: 15
DNA: TGCGCCAGCAGTCTGACTAGCGGGAGTGTAAACGAGCAGTACTTC
CDR3: CASSLTSGSVNEQYF

size: many
D: -
V: TRBV4-3
J: TRBJ2-1
length: 15
DNA: TGCGCCAGCAGCCAAGCACAGTACTCGGCGGTTGAGCAGTTCTTC
CDR3: CASSQAQYSAVEQFF

size: -
D: TRBD1
V: TRBV5-1
J: TRBJ2-7
length: 14
DNA: TGCGCCAGCAGCCGGGGACAGGGAGCCTACGAGCAGTACTTC
CDR3: CASSRGQGAYEQYF

size: -
D: -
V: TRBV11-3
J: TRBJ1-3
length: 13
DNA: TGTGCCAGCAGCTTAGAGACTGGAAACACCATATATTTT
CDR3: CASSLETGNTIYF

size: -
D: TRBD2
V: TRBV5-6
J: TRBJ2-1
length: 13
DNA: TGTGCCAGCAGCCGGGGACTAGAAAATGAGCAGTTCTTC
CDR3: CASSRGLENEQFF

size: -
D: -
V: TRBV7-2
J: TRBJ2-5
length: 14
DNA: TGTGCCAGCAGCTTACAGGGTTTTAAAGAGACCCAGTACTTC
CDR3: CASSLQGFKETQYF

size: -
D: -
V: TRBV6-4
J: TRBJ1-1
length: 12
DNA: TGTGCCAGCAAAGGACAGAACACTGAAGCTTTCTTT
CDR3: CASKGQNTEAFF

size: -
D: -
V: TRBV10-3
J: TRBJ1-5
length: 15
DNA: TGTGCCATCAGGGCTGGGACGGGGCGCAATCAGCCCCAGCATTTT
CDR3: CAIRAGTGRNQPQHF